The T cell receptor (beta chain) described here comes from a study of T cell responses to AZD1222 COVID-19 vaccine. V lost 2 bases, J lost 11 bases, and 10 bases lay in between. The CDR3 is 11 residues long. Germline CDR1 is SGHDT and CDR2 is YYEEEE. Sequenced by immunoSEQ multiplex PCR; TCRdb stores in-frame clones only, minus some. The sample carries 250,000 to 300,000 clones, around 93% recorded once. The source material was peripheral blood, sampled 28 days after the second AZD1222 dose. The TCR comes from an adult who received the AZD1222 COVID-19 vaccine. V is TRBV5-6 and J is TRBJ1-1; D is possibly TRBD1 (6 bases). CDR3 amino acids: CASSFGDRAFF. DNA of the CDR3: TGTGCCAGCAGCTTTGGTGACAGGGCTTTCTTT.